This T cell receptor (beta chain) was recorded in a study of T cells in narcolepsy. The CDR3 has 16 amino acids. The germline V gene has CDR1 MGHRA and CDR2 YSYEKL. Trimming stripped 0 bases from V and 4 bases from J, with 13 bases between. The repertoire was sequenced with immunoSEQ multiplex PCR; TCRdb's copy has only in-frame clones and lacks some. The data hold approximately 30,000 clones, with approximately 86% observed a single time. The specimen was CD45RA- memory CD4+ T cells from PBMCs. The receptor was derived from a human donor with narcolepsy. V is TRBV4-1 and J is TRBJ1-3, with a tentative D call TRBD1 (6 bases). Here the CDR3 reads CASSQDPRGGGNTIYF. Written as DNA, the CDR3 is TGCGCCAGCAGCCAAGATCCCAGGGGAGGGGGAAACACCATATATTTT.